The source of this TCR beta chain is a study of cytomegalovirus exposure and HLA in healthy donors. Regarding the study as a whole: The classifier reportedly diagnosed cytomegalovirus status with high specificity and sensitivity.

The study ran its PCR with 60 Vbeta and 13 Jbeta primers. TCRdb keeps only in-frame clones here, not all; method: immunoSEQ multiplex PCR. The data hold 95,000 to 100,000 clones, with roughly three quarters observed a single time. Germline loops: CDR1 MNHNS, CDR2 SASEGT. Trimming cost V 7 bases and J 8 bases; bases outside gene matches: 7. This CDR3 has 13 amino acids. As concerns this clone: Its specificity is not known.

The TCR originated in a man in his forties in good health and CMV-seronegative. The V gene is TRBV6-1, the J gene TRBJ2-1; 8 positions agree with TRBD1. Sequencing was performed on PBMCs. CDR3 sequence reads: CASKQGASYEQFF. The CDR3 coding sequence is TGTGCCAGCAAGCAGGGGGCGAGCTATGAGCAGTTCTTC.